This T cell receptor beta chain comes out of a study of blood T cell repertoires in COVID-19. In the study overall: Italy, Spain and the United States were the sources of the convalescent and acute COVID-19 samples. Sources were T cells, B-cell-depleted T cells, or PBMCs; the material itself was cDNA or gDNA.

Trimming took 1 base from V and 1 from J, leaving 10 bases between them. CDR1 and CDR2 (germline): GTSNPN, SVGIG (reference sequence). The CDR3 is 14 residues long. Assay used: immunoSEQ multiplex PCR; TCRdb lists only in-frame clones, some missing. The sample includes about 360,000 clones, about 88% of them seen just once. V usage is TRBV30 and J usage is TRBJ1-2, with D possibly being TRBD1 (5 bases). The sequence came from a woman aged 55-69 years with COVID-19, enrolled during active disease. Input material: peripheral blood. CDR3 bases: TGTGCCTGGAGTGGGCCCGGGGGTAACTATGGCTACACCTTC. Translated, it gives CAWSGPGGNYGYTF.